A single sample is the source of the 12 T cell receptor beta chains below, sequenced in a study of T-cell reconstitution after alpha-beta-depleted transplantation in children. Researchers prepared the TCRbeta library using unique molecular identifiers, the study reports. Each CDR3 protein gets one entry after TCRdb re-called the PCR reads with MiXCR. Here the sample spans 98,000 or so distinct CDR3 sequences, approximately 6.4% being singletons. The sample was PBMCs, mostly from graft donor cells, taken 360 days after TCRalphabeta/CD19-depleted stem cell transplant. Receptors originate from a male patient aged 2-10 years who had a stem cell transplant for acute lymphoblastic leukemia, so the T cells may come from the graft donor.

This clonotype was counted at least ten times. The CDR3 here is CASSYLGTAGGELFF. The CDR3 DNA reads as TGTGCCAGCAGCTATCTAGGGACAGCGGGCGGGGAGCTGTTTTTT. This rearrangement joins TRBV7-9 to TRBJ2-2, with a tentative D call TRBD1 (7 bases). The CDR3 runs 15 residues. Per germline, CDR1 SEHNR and CDR2 FQNEAQ (reference sequence). Trimming shortened V by 4 bases and J by 7 bases, and 16 bases separated the two germline ends. Full variable domain (outside the CDR3, taken from reference TRBV7-9 and TRBJ2-2): DTGVSQNPRHKITKRGQNVTFRCDPISEHNRLYWYRQTLGQGPEFLTYFQNEAQLEKSRLLSDRFSAERPKGSFSTLEIQRTEQGDSAMYLCASSYLGTAGGELFFGEGSRLTVL.

Worth noting for this clonotype: Being one base from a much bigger clone, this may be a read error. CDR3 coding DNA: TGTGCCAGCAGCCAAGACGCCGCCCTTTGGGTAAACATTCAGTACTTC. Protein: CASSQDAALWVNIQYF. This rearrangement joins TRBV3-1 to TRBJ2-4; D not certain. The CDR3 totals 16 residues. The V end lost 0 bases, the J end lost 6 bases, and 15 bases lay between the germline ends. Germline V gene sequence: CDR1 LGHDT, CDR2 YNNKEL (reference sequence). Supplemented by reference TRBV3-1 and TRBJ2-4, the full variable domain reads DTAVSQTPKYLVTQMGNDKSIKCEQNLGHDTMYWYKQDSKKFLKIMFSYNNKELIINETVPNRFSPKSPDKAHLNLHINSLELGDSAVYFCASSQDAALWVNIQYFGAGTRLSVL.

This clonotype was found many times. This chain links TRBV6-5 with TRBJ2-3; perhaps TRBD1 as D (5 bases). Deletions cut 2 bases from V and 3 bases from J, with 12 bases between. CDR1 is MNHEY and CDR2 is SVGAGI in the germline V gene. This CDR3 comprises 15 residues. CDR3 DNA sequence: TGTGCCAGCAGTTACAGGGGCAGGGCTACAGATACGCAGTATTTT. As protein: CASSYRGRATDTQYF.

V and J are TRBV12-5 and TRBJ2-5; the match to TRBD2 covers 7 bases. The CDR3 loop spans 14 amino acids. The V segment lost 3 bases and the J segment 5 bases; nucleotides outside the gene matches: 6. Germline assignment: CDR1 LGHNT and CDR2 FRNRAP. Here the CDR3 reads CASGFQLAMETQYF. The CDR3 DNA follows: TGTGCTAGTGGTTTCCAACTAGCGATGGAGACCCAGTACTTC.

This chain joins TRBV27 and TRBJ1-5; tentatively, D is TRBD1 (6 bases). This CDR3 contains 14 residues. V lost 6 bases, J lost 7 bases, and 16 bases lay in between. Germline V CDR1 and CDR2: MNHEY, SMNVEV (reference sequence). CDR3 loop: CASSIGGPAQPQHF. The CDR3 DNA follows: TGTGCCAGCAGCATCGGGGGGCCAGCCCAGCCCCAGCATTTT.

In its sample, this clonotype was seen many times. DNA of the CDR3: TGTGCCAGCAGTTTCCACGAGCAGTACTTC. This gives the protein CASSFHEQYF. The genes are TRBV28 and TRBJ2-7; D is undetermined. V lost 3 bases and J 5 bases, leaving 2 bases between the germline ends. The CDR3 is 10 amino acids. Germline CDR1 reads MDHEN; CDR2 reads SYDVKM.

This clonotype came up a few times. This chain links TRBV29-1 with TRBJ1-2, with 9 bases fitting TRBD1. V shed 6 bases, J shed 3 bases, and the junction held 2 bases outside the gene matches. This CDR3 is 12 amino acids long. Germline values: CDR1 SQVTM, CDR2 ANQGSEA. The CDR3 nucleotides are TGCAGCGTCACAGGGGGCGACTATGGCTACACCTTC. Translation: CSVTGGDYGYTF.

This clonotype has at least ten counts. The chain has TRBV28 and TRBJ2-3; 14 positions agree with TRBD2. CDR3 length: 18 amino acids. Germline V lookup: CDR1 MDHEN, CDR2 SYDVKM. V lost 3 bases and J lost 7; bases outside the gene matches: 12. The CDR3 nucleotides read TGTGCCAGCAGTTTTACCTCGGGACTAGCGGGAGACGAATATACGCAGTATTTT. This sequence encodes CASSFTSGLAGDEYTQYF.

This clonotype was seen at least ten times. CDR3 nucleotides: TGCGCCAGCAGCTTGGGAAGAGCGGGAAAACTGGCCTACGAGCAGTACTTC. It codes for CASSLGRAGKLAYEQYF. V and J are TRBV5-1 and TRBJ2-7; TRBD2 aligns across 7 bases. The CDR3 loop spans 17 amino acids. Unmatched junction bases numbered 11, after V lost 0 bases and J lost 2 bases. The germline gives CDR1 SGHRS, CDR2 YFSETQ.

This clonotype occurred a few times. At one end, the junction sequence differs from germline, possibly due to a read error. This sequence joins TRBV9 and TRBJ2-7, with a possible D match to TRBD2 (5 bases). This CDR3 is built from 15 residues. Germline values: CDR1 SGDLS, CDR2 YYNGEE. The CDR3 is CASSQTGKVSHEQYF. Here the CDR3 DNA reads TGTGCCAGCAGCCAGACCGGGAAAGTCTCCCACGAGCAGTACTTC.

The chain carries TRBV4-3 and TRBJ1-1; tentative D call: TRBD1 (5 bases). Trimming cost V 1 base and J 1 base, with 13 bases left between them. CDR3 length: 16 amino acids. Germline CDR1 is LGHNA and CDR2 is YSLEER. The DNA for the CDR3 is TGCGCCAGCAGCCAAGGCCGCGGGGCATGGAACACTGAAGCTTTCTTT. Its protein is CASSQGRGAWNTEAFF.

In its sample, this clonotype was seen many times. The V and J genes are TRBV9 and TRBJ1-2; weak D call: TRBD1 (5 bases). CDR1 SGDLS and CDR2 YYNGEE come from the germline V gene. The V end was cut by 0 bases, the J end by 1 base, with 10 bases between. This CDR3 spans 15 amino acids. The CDR3 sequence: CASSVGRGGNYGYTF. The CDR3 DNA reads as TGTGCCAGCAGCGTAGGACGGGGCGGTAACTATGGCTACACCTTC.